The rows below give T cell receptor beta chains drawn from one sample of a study of blood T cell repertoires in COVID-19. Here immunoSEQ multiplex PCR was the method, and the copy in TCRdb shows in-frame clones only, minus some. The profile shows approximately 200,000 clones, 85% of them singletons. Sequenced material: PBMCs or T cells enriched from blood (not recorded which). Receptor source: a man aged 35 to 55 who had recovered from COVID-19. The CDR3 runs from the conserved cysteine through the conserved F or W. D genes are given only for firm matches. Some rows mark clone size as missing; the rest say once, few, many or name a class of expanded clone.

v_gene	d_gene	j_gene	abundance	CDR3nt	CDR3aa
TRBV27	TRBD1	TRBJ2-7	.	TGTGCCAGCAGTCTTAAGACAGGGGGGGGCTACGAGCAGTACTTC	CASSLKTGGGYEQYF
TRBV7-2	TRBD2	TRBJ2-7	.	TGTGCCAGCGGACGCCGGGGACTAGCGGGAGTACGGGCCTCCGAGCAGTACTTC	CASGRRGLAGVRASEQYF
TRBV19	TRBD1	TRBJ2-7	.	TGTGCCAGTAGTATGACAGGGGGCGCGGTGGACGAGCAGTACTTC	CASSMTGGAVDEQYF
TRBV29-1	TRBD1	TRBJ1-1	.	TGCAGCGTTACAGGGACAGGGGGTATCATGAACACTGAAGCTTTCTTT	CSVTGTGGIMNTEAFF
TRBV24-1	.	TRBJ2-3	.	TGTGCCACCAGTGTGGCCGGCACAGATACGCAGTATTTT	CATSVAGTDTQYF
TRBV29-1	.	TRBJ2-7	.	TGCAGCGTTGTTTGGCAGGATTACGAGCAGTACTTC	CSVVWQDYEQYF
TRBV7-8	TRBD1	TRBJ1-2	.	TGTGCCAGCAGCTTAGCGACAGGGCGTGATTTCTATGGCTACACCTTC	CASSLATGRDFYGYTF
TRBV4-3	.	TRBJ1-4	.	TGCGCCAGCAGCCAAGACCCTGCAACTAATGAAAAACTGTTTTTT	CASSQDPATNEKLFF
TRBV10-3	TRBD1	TRBJ1-2	.	TGTGCCATCAGTGAGGAAGGCAGGGGGCGATCGGGCTACACCTTC	CAISEEGRGRSGYTF
TRBV5-4	.	TRBJ2-5	.	TGTGCCAGCAACTACCAGGGGTTCCAAGAGACCCAGTACTTC	CASNYQGFQETQYF
TRBV29-1	TRBD1	TRBJ2-1	.	TGCAGCGTTGAGGGGGGACAGGGACACGATGAGCAGTTCTTC	CSVEGGQGHDEQFF
TRBV11-3	.	TRBJ2-2	.	TGTGCCAGCAGCGGAAGTGGGAGAGTTTCCGGGGAGCTGTTTTTT	CASSGSGRVSGELFF
TRBV28	TRBD1	TRBJ2-2	.	TGTGCCAGCAGCCCCGGGACAGGGGGCAGCACCGGGGAGCTGTTTTTT	CASSPGTGGSTGELFF
TRBV10-3	TRBD2	TRBJ2-7	.	TGTGCCATTCAGGGCGGGGGGGCCTCCTACGAGCAGTACTTC	CAIQGGGASYEQYF
TRBV4-2	TRBD2	TRBJ2-1	.	TGTGCCAGCAGCCTAACTGCTAGCGGCCCCTACAATGAGCAGTTCTTC	CASSLTASGPYNEQFF
TRBV7-8	TRBD1	TRBJ1-5	.	TGTGCCAGCAGCACAAGGACAGGGGCGTATAGCAATCAGCCCCAGCATTTT	CASSTRTGAYSNQPQHF
TRBV7-2	TRBD1	TRBJ2-7	once	TGTGCCAGCAGCCTAACAGGGGGTGACTACGAGCAGTACTTC	CASSLTGGDYEQYF
TRBV19	TRBD1	TRBJ1-1	.	TGTGCCAGTAGGACAACCGGGACAGGGGACACTGAAGCTTTCTTT	CASRTTGTGDTEAFF
TRBV2	TRBD1	TRBJ2-2	.	TGTGCCAGCAGTCCCCTGAGGGCAGGGGGAGTCACCGGGGAGCTGTTTTTT	CASSPLRAGGVTGELFF
TRBV29-1	.	TRBJ2-7	.	TGCAGCGCTCTTGTCAAGAGCTCCTACGAGCAGTACTTC	CSALVKSSYEQYF
TRBV4-1	.	TRBJ1-5	.	TGCGCCAGCAGCCAAGTTGCGGGGGATCAGCCCCAGCATTTT	CASSQVAGDQPQHF
TRBV24-1	.	TRBJ2-1	.	TGTGCCACCAGTGACCCTTCGAGGGTCAATGAGCAGTTCTTC	CATSDPSRVNEQFF
TRBV2	.	TRBJ2-3	.	TGTGCCAGCAGTCCCTCAGGCACAGATACGCAGTATTTT	CASSPSGTDTQYF
TRBV19	.	TRBJ2-7	once	TGTGCCAGTAGTTTGCGACACTTTATATACTACGAGCAGTACTTC	CASSLRHFIYYEQYF
TRBV5-4	TRBD1	TRBJ1-5	.	TGTGCCAGCAGCTTACAGGGGGCGGGCAATCAGCCCCAGCATTTT	CASSLQGAGNQPQHF
TRBV7-2	.	TRBJ2-1	.	TGTGCCAGCAGCTTAGGGGGACTCCTCAGCAACAATGAGCAGTTCTTC	CASSLGGLLSNNEQFF
TRBV29-1	.	TRBJ1-1	.	TGCAGCGTTCGGGAGGACCCAAACACTGAAGCTTTCTTT	CSVREDPNTEAFF
TRBV19	.	TRBJ1-1	.	TGTGCCAGTAGTATAGGATGGGGGGGCCGAACTGAAGCTTTCTTT	CASSIGWGGRTEAFF
TRBV24-1	.	TRBJ1-1	once	TGTGCCACCAGTCAGGGAGGCACTGAAGCTTTCTTT	CATSQGGTEAFF
TRBV2	.	TRBJ1-4	.	TGTGCCAGCAGTTCTGGAGGGGTCGAAAAACTGTTTTTT	CASSSGGVEKLFF
TRBV6-2/TRBV6-3	TRBD2	TRBJ2-7	.	TGTGCCAGCAGTTACTCGTTTCTAGCGGGAGGAGGCGAGCAGTACTTC	CASSYSFLAGGGEQYF
TRBV5-4	TRBD1	TRBJ1-6	once	TGTGCCAGCAGCTTCGACAGGGCACTGGGTTCACCCCTCCACTTT	CASSFDRALGSPLHF
TRBV24-1	TRBD1	TRBJ1-2	few	TGTGCCACCAGTGATTGGACAGGGCGCTATGGCTACACCTTC	CATSDWTGRYGYTF
TRBV3-1/TRBV3-2	TRBD2	TRBJ2-7	few	TGTGCCAGCAGCCAAGAACTAGCGGGAGTGAGTTCCTACGAGCAGTACTTC	CASSQELAGVSSYEQYF
TRBV9	TRBD2	TRBJ2-3	few	TGTGCCAGCAGTTTAGCGGGAGGGCTAGATACGCAGTATTTT	CASSLAGGLDTQYF
TRBV6-4	TRBD2	TRBJ2-1	.	TGTGCCAGCAGTGAAGCGGGAGACGTCGATGAGCAGTTCTTC	CASSEAGDVDEQFF
TRBV3-1/TRBV3-2	.	TRBJ2-4	.	TGTGCCAGCAGCCGACCAACAGGGTCTGCAAACATTCAGTACTTC	CASSRPTGSANIQYF
TRBV6-5	TRBD1	TRBJ1-2	.	TGTGCCAGCAGAGCGGGGACAGGGGCCCTAAATGGCTACACCTTC	CASRAGTGALNGYTF
TRBV25-1	.	TRBJ2-4	.	TGTGCCAGCAGCGATACAGATGCCAAAAACATTCAGTACTTC	CASSDTDAKNIQYF
TRBV7-2	.	TRBJ2-1	.	TGTGCCAGCAGCTTAGCCCGCAGGGCAGGTGAGCAGTTCTTC	CASSLARRAGEQFF
TRBV3-1/TRBV3-2	.	TRBJ1-5	.	TGTGCCAGCAGCCAAGTAGATCAGCCCCAGCATTTT	CASSQVDQPQHF
TRBV27	TRBD1	TRBJ2-3	.	TGTGCCAGCAGTTGGACAGGGGGCCCCACAGATACGCAGTATTTT	CASSWTGGPTDTQYF
TRBV28	.	TRBJ2-1	.	TGTGCCACCCGCGGGCAGGACTCCTACAATGAGCAGTTCTTC	CATRGQDSYNEQFF
TRBV14	TRBD1	TRBJ1-3	.	TGTGCCAGCAGCCAAGGACAGGGTGAGAACACCATATATTTT	CASSQGQGENTIYF
TRBV2	.	TRBJ1-1	.	TGTGCCAGCAGTGACAGGGTAGACACTGAAGCTTTCTTT	CASSDRVDTEAFF
TRBV30	TRBD2	TRBJ2-3	.	TGTGCCTGGAGTGGGCTGACTAGCGGGAGGGTTCAGATCGCAGATACGCAGTATTTT	CAWSGLTSGRVQIADTQYF
TRBV5-4	.	TRBJ2-4	.	TGTGCCAGCAGCTTGTGGGACACCCAGACCGACATTCAGTACTTC	CASSLWDTQTDIQYF
TRBV20-1	.	TRBJ2-2	.	TGCAGTGCTAGTCACGGGAGTAGGAACACCGGGGAGCTGTTTTTT	CSASHGSRNTGELFF
TRBV2	TRBD2	TRBJ2-1	.	TGTGCCAGCAGTTCTAGCGGAGACAATGAGCAGTTCTTC	CASSSSGDNEQFF
TRBV6-5	TRBD2	TRBJ2-1	.	TGTGCCAGCATCAGGACTAGCGGTAATGAGCAGTTCTTC	CASIRTSGNEQFF
TRBV5-8	.	TRBJ1-1	once	TGTGCCAGCAGCTTCCAGACACAGAACACTGAAGCTTTCTTT	CASSFQTQNTEAFF
TRBV29-1	.	TRBJ1-5	once	TGCAGCGTCCGGGGTCAGCCCCAGCATTTT	CSVRGQPQHF
TRBV6-4	.	TRBJ1-1	.	TGTGCCAGCAGTGAACAGGGAAATGGGGCTTTCTTT	CASSEQGNGAFF
TRBV10-2	.	TRBJ2-7	.	TGCGCCAGCAGTGGGGGCATGGAGCAGTACTTC	CASSGGMEQYF
TRBV18	TRBD2	TRBJ2-1	.	TGTGCCAGCTCACCACCGGGACTAGCGGGAGCAATTGATGGGAATGAGCAGTTCTTC	CASSPPGLAGAIDGNEQFF
TRBV5-1	.	TRBJ2-7	few	TGCGCCAGCAGCCTTGCAACCGGGGGTTCCTACGAGCAGTACTTC	CASSLATGGSYEQYF
TRBV11-3	.	TRBJ2-5	.	TGTGCCAGCAGCTTGGGGGGTAGCCAAGAGACCCAGTACTTC	CASSLGGSQETQYF
TRBV12-3/TRBV12-4	TRBD2	TRBJ2-7	.	TGTGCCAGCAGCCAGGGACTAGCGAGAGAGCAGTACTTC	CASSQGLAREQYF
TRBV14	.	TRBJ2-5	.	TGTGCCAGCAGCCCTTACTCGGAGAAGAAGTACTTC	CASSPYSEKKYF
TRBV19	TRBD1	TRBJ2-7	.	TGTGCCAGTAGTCCAGGGGGCTACGAGCAGTACTTC	CASSPGGYEQYF